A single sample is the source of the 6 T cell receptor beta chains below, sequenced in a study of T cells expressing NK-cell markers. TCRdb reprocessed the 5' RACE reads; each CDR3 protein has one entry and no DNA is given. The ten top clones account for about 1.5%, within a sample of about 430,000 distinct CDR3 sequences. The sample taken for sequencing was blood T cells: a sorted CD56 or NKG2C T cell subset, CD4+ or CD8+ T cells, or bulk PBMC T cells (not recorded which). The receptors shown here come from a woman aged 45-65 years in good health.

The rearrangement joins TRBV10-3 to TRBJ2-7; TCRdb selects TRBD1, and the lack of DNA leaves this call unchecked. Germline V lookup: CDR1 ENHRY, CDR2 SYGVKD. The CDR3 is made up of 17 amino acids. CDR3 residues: CAISDRDSPSSSYEQYF.

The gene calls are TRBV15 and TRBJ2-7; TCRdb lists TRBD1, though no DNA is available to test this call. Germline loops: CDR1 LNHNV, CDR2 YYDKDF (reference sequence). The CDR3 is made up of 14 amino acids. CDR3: CATSSLGTAREQYF.

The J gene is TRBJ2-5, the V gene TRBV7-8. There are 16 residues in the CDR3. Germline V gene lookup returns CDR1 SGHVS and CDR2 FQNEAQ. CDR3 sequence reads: CASSLAHAEPQETQYF.

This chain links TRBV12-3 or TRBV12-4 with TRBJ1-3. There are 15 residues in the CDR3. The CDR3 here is CASSLGRFSGNTIYF.

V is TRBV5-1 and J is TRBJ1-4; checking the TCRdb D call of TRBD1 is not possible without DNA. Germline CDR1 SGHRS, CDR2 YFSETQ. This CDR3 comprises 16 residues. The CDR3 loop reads CASSLGQGAFNEKLFF.

The CDR3: CSVRTITDTQYF. The V gene is TRBV29-1, the J gene TRBJ2-3. CDR1 is SQVTM and CDR2 is ANQGSEA in the germline V gene. CDR3 size: 12 residues.